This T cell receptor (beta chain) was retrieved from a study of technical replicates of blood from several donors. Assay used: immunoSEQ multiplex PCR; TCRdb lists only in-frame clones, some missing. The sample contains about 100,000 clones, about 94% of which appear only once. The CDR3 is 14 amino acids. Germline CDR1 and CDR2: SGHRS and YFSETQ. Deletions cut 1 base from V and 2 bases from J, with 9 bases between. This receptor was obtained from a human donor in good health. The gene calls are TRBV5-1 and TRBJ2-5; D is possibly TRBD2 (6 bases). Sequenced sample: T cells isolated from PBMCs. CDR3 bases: TGCGCCAGCAGCTTGTTAGCGGTACAAGAGACCCAGTACTTC. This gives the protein CASSLLAVQETQYF. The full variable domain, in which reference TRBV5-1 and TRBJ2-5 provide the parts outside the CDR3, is KAGVTQTPRYLIKTRGQQVTLSCSPISGHRSVSWYQQTPGQGLQFLFEYFSETQRNKGNFPGRFSGRQFSNSRSEMNVSTLELGDSALYLCASSLLAVQETQYFGPGTRLLVL.